A selection of T cell receptor beta chains follows, all from one sample in a study of T cell responses to AZD1222 COVID-19 vaccine. TCRdb's copy holds only in-frame clones and misses some; the assay was immunoSEQ multiplex PCR. The sample records about 140,000 clones, 75% to 95% being singletons. The source material was peripheral blood, sampled 28 days after the second dose of the MenACWY control vaccine. The origin of the receptors is an adult who received the MenACWY meningococcal vaccine as a control. Both conserved end residues are part of each CDR3. D genes are given only for firm matches. Rows give clone size only sometimes, using once, few, many, or a class for an expanded clone.

TRBV7-2,TRBJ1-1,.,.,TGTGCCAGCAGCCCCGGACATTCGAACACTGAAGCTTTCTTT,CASSPGHSNTEAFF
TRBV13,TRBJ2-5,once,TRBD2,TGTGCCAGCAGCTTAGGCCTAGCGGGAGGGCCGAAAGAGACCCAGTACTTC,CASSLGLAGGPKETQYF
TRBV15,TRBJ1-6,.,.,TGTGCCACCAGCAGCGACTCCGGGACCCATTCACCCCTCCACTTT,CATSSDSGTHSPLHF
TRBV6-4,TRBJ2-2,.,.,TGTGCCAGCAGTGTGTCTACTTACACCGGGGAGCTGTTTTTT,CASSVSTYTGELFF
TRBV19,TRBJ1-3,.,TRBD1,TGTGCCAGTCACGGGACAGCCTCTGGAAACACCATATATTTT,CASHGTASGNTIYF
TRBV9,TRBJ2-3,.,.,TGTGCCAGCAGCGTAGGGGTAGGGTCAGATACGCAGTATTTT,CASSVGVGSDTQYF
TRBV18,TRBJ1-5,once,.,TGTGCCAGCTCACAGGGGAATCAGCCCCAGCATTTT,CASSQGNQPQHF
TRBV28,TRBJ2-7,.,.,TGTGCCAGCAAGAGACGGCCCTACGAGCAGTACTTC,CASKRRPYEQYF
TRBV5-4,TRBJ1-2,.,TRBD1,TGTGCCAGCAGCACGCCTTCGACAGGGGGCGAGGGTGGCTACACCTTC,CASSTPSTGGEGGYTF
TRBV7-2,TRBJ1-5,.,.,TGTGCCAGCAGCTTAGTAGAGGGACAGCCCCAGCATTTT,CASSLVEGQPQHF
TRBV28,TRBJ2-7,once,TRBD2,TGTGCCAGTGCTTCGGGGGGGCTAAGCGAGCAGTACTTC,CASASGGLSEQYF
TRBV28,TRBJ2-7,.,.,TGTGCCAGCAGTTTACCCGGGGACTCCGGATACGAGCAGTACTTC,CASSLPGDSGYEQYF
TRBV27,TRBJ1-6,.,.,TGTGCCAGCAGTTTCAGGGCCAATAATTCACCCCTCCACTTT,CASSFRANNSPLHF
TRBV13,TRBJ1-5,.,.,TGTGCCAGCAGCTTAGGAAGGGATCAGCCCCAGCATTTT,CASSLGRDQPQHF
TRBV5-6,TRBJ1-5,.,.,TGTGCCAGCAGCTTGGCCGCTGGGTCCCAGCATTTT,CASSLAAGSQHF
TRBV11-2,TRBJ2-7,.,.,TGTGCCAGCAGCTTCGACCCCCGGGAGCAGTACTTC,CASSFDPREQYF
TRBV6-4,TRBJ1-1,.,.,TGTGCCACCATCCCTCGGGGAAGGGTTGAAGCTTTCTTT,CATIPRGRVEAFF
TRBV9,TRBJ1-4,.,TRBD1,TGTGCCAGCAGCGCACTAGCGGACAGGGGTAGTGAAAAACTGTTTTTT,CASSALADRGSEKLFF